One sample yielded the 21 T cell receptor beta chains listed below, sequenced in a study of T-cell reconstitution after alpha-beta-depleted transplantation in children. It was with unique molecular identifiers that the TCRbeta library was prepared. TCRdb re-called the PCR reads with MiXCR, one entry per CDR3 protein. The sample has some 340,000 distinct CDR3 sequences, 10% to 13% seen once; the top ten hold less than 2.5%. The starting material was PBMCs from the stem cell graft donor, obtained from the stem cell graft. The receptors shown here come from a human donor who donated a stem cell graft to a child with acute lymphoblastic leukemia.

This clonotype was counted a few times. The genes are TRBV7-6 and TRBJ2-7, with 8 nucleotides matching TRBD2. This CDR3 contains 16 residues. Germline V lookup: CDR1 SGHVS, CDR2 FNYEAQ. The V segment lost 1 base and the J segment 4 bases; nucleotides outside the gene matches: 9. The CDR3 bases are TGTGCCAGCAGCTTAGGTGGGGCTAGCGGGCGTTACGAGCAGTACTTC. Amino acids: CASSLGGASGRYEQYF.

This clonotype has a count of ten or more. V gene TRBV27 combines with J gene TRBJ2-7; 12 positions match TRBD1. The trim removed 2 bases at V and 2 bases at J, leaving 4 bases unmatched. Germline values: CDR1 MNHEY, CDR2 SMNVEV (reference sequence). The CDR3 runs 16 residues. Here the CDR3 DNA reads TGTGCCAGCAGTTTACGGGACAGGGGGCCAACCTACGAGCAGTACTTC. This sequence encodes CASSLRDRGPTYEQYF.

The rearrangement joins TRBV5-1 to TRBJ2-5; D unresolved. Trimming removed 0 bases from V and 4 bases from J, with 13 bases in between. Germline V CDR1 and CDR2: SGHRS, YFSETQ. The CDR3 has 15 amino acids. CDR3 loop: CASSLEVGRPETQYF. CDR3 nucleotide sequence: TGCGCCAGCAGCTTGGAAGTTGGCAGGCCAGAGACCCAGTACTTC. Full variable domain (rest looked up from reference TRBV5-1 and TRBJ2-5): KAGVTQTPRYLIKTRGQQVTLSCSPISGHRSVSWYQQTPGQGLQFLFEYFSETQRNKGNFPGRFSGRQFSNSRSEMNVSTLELGDSALYLCASSLEVGRPETQYFGPGTRLLVL.

This clonotype was seen at least ten times. The V and J genes are TRBV7-3 and TRBJ1-1; D remains ambiguous. This CDR3 comprises 13 residues. Trimming pared 5 bases from V and 3 bases from J, leaving 10 bases between. Germline lookup yields CDR1 SGHTA and CDR2 FQGTGA. The CDR3 sequence is CASSPAAYTEAFF. In DNA form, the CDR3 reads TGTGCCAGCAGCCCGGCGGCTTACACTGAAGCTTTCTTT.

This clonotype appeared many times. The rearrangement links TRBV12-3 or TRBV12-4 to TRBJ2-7; D unclear. Trimming removed 0 bases at V and 5 bases at J, with 8 bases between. This CDR3 has 13 residues. The CDR3 region is CASSLAELHEQYF. The DNA of the CDR3 is TGTGCCAGCAGTTTAGCCGAGTTACACGAGCAGTACTTC.

The J gene is TRBJ1-6, the V gene TRBV28, with 11 bases identical to TRBD1. CDR3 size: 17 residues. The germline gives CDR1 MDHEN, CDR2 SYDVKM. J was trimmed by 7 bases and V by 1 base; bases with no gene match: 6. The CDR3 loop is CASSLYFGQGANSPLHF. Here the CDR3 DNA reads TGTGCCAGCAGTTTATATTTCGGACAGGGGGCCAATTCACCCCTCCACTTT.

This clonotype was observed many times. The rearrangement uses TRBV27 and TRBJ2-7; TRBD1 matches 10 bases. This CDR3 has 15 amino acids. Germline CDR1 and CDR2: MNHEY and SMNVEV (reference sequence). Losses at the gene ends were 2 bases for V and 5 bases for J; bases not matched to a gene: 6. The CDR3 DNA is TGTGCCAGCAGTTTAGCTCCGGGACAGGGGAACGAGCAGTACTTC. Its translation: CASSLAPGQGNEQYF.

This clonotype was seen only a few times. The V and J genes are TRBV3-1 and TRBJ2-7; no clear D gene. V was trimmed by 5 bases and J by 6 bases, leaving 11 bases between them. CDR1 and CDR2 (germline): LGHDT, YNNKEL (reference sequence). This CDR3 region has 12 residues. CDR3 nucleotide sequence: TGTGCCAGCAGCATGCTTTGGGCCGAGCAGTACTTC. Translated, it gives CASSMLWAEQYF.

This chain connects TRBV7-9 to TRBJ2-1; 8 positions agree with TRBD1. This CDR3 is 17 amino acids long. The germline CDR1 and CDR2 sequences are SEHNR and FQNEAQ (reference sequence). J gave up 5 bases and V 1 base, and 10 bases lay outside the gene matches. The CDR3 loop reads CASSLVTGGLHHNEQFF. As DNA, the CDR3 is TGTGCCAGCAGCTTAGTTACAGGGGGACTTCACCACAATGAGCAGTTCTTC. The whole variable domain, filled in from reference TRBV7-9 and TRBJ2-1, reads DTGVSQNPRHKITKRGQNVTFRCDPISEHNRLYWYRQTLGQGPEFLTYFQNEAQLEKSRLLSDRFSAERPKGSFSTLEIQRTEQGDSAMYLCASSLVTGGLHHNEQFFGPGTRLTVL.

This chain joins TRBV7-3 and TRBJ2-7; D not resolved. The V gene's germline CDR1 is SGHTA and CDR2 FQGTGA. This CDR3 contains 13 residues. V gave up 5 bases and J gave up 3 bases, with 11 bases separating them. The CDR3 nucleotides read TGTGCCAGCAGCGTGTACGTGGGCTACGAGCAGTACTTC. The encoded protein is CASSVYVGYEQYF.

In its sample, this clonotype was seen a few times. The rearrangement joins TRBV3-1 to TRBJ2-3, with 9 bases lining up with TRBD1. CDR3 length: 16 residues. Germline lookup yields CDR1 LGHDT and CDR2 YNNKEL (reference sequence). Trimming removed 3 bases from V and 1 base from J; junction bases left unmatched: 5. The CDR3 region has the DNA TGTGCCAGCAGCCATGGACAGGGGATCCGCACAGATACGCAGTATTTT. This gives the protein CASSHGQGIRTDTQYF.

This clonotype has a count of ten or more. V usage is TRBV20-1 and J usage is TRBJ1-6, with 10 bases that match TRBD1. V gave up 3 bases and J gave up 9 bases; unmatched junction bases: 5. CDR3 length equals 14 residues. Looked up from germline, CDR1 is DFQATT and CDR2 is SNEGSKA (reference sequence). In nucleotides, the CDR3 is TGCAGTGCTAGCGGGACAGGGGACGGTTCACCCCTCCACTTT. Its protein is CSASGTGDGSPLHF.

CDR3 nucleotide sequence: TGTGCCAGCAGTCAGAACAGGGGGCAAGGCTATGGCTACACCTTC. Protein sequence: CASSQNRGQGYGYTF. The genes are TRBV12-3 or TRBV12-4 and TRBJ1-2; 9 bases align to TRBD1. The CDR3 loop spans 15 amino acids. The ends lost 5 bases at V and 4 bases at J; junction bases unmatched: 8.

The chain has TRBV15 and TRBJ2-7; 7 positions match TRBD2. CDR1 is LNHNV and CDR2 is YYDKDF in the germline V gene (reference sequence). This CDR3 is 17 amino acids long. Trimming took 0 bases from V and 3 from J; bases not matched to a gene: 11. The CDR3 DNA reads TGTGCCACCAGCAGAGATCGGGCTAGCGGAAGCTGCTACGAGCAGTACTTC. Its protein is CATSRDRASGSCYEQYF.

The rearrangement uses TRBV12-3 or TRBV12-4 and TRBJ2-6; D remains unclear. The V and J ends lost 5 bases and 3 bases respectively, with 14 bases between them. This CDR3 comprises 16 residues. The CDR3 DNA follows: TGTGCCAGCAGTCTCCCTTTTACGCGTGGGGCCAACGTCCTGACTTTC. It specifies CASSLPFTRGANVLTF.

This clonotype was observed a few times. The chain links TRBV29-1 to TRBJ1-1; the D is unclear. V gave up 4 bases and J gave up 4 bases, with 10 bases separating them. The germline V gene encodes CDR1 SQVTM and CDR2 ANQGSEA. This CDR3 has 12 residues. CDR3 sequence: CSVVWVGTEAFF. The CDR3 DNA sequence: TGCAGCGTTGTTTGGGTAGGCACTGAAGCTTTCTTT.

This clonotype was recorded many times. The junction shows a germline mismatch at one end, possibly a read error. The chain joins TRBV15 to TRBJ2-5, with D perhaps matching TRBD2 (5 bases). The CDR3 has 15 amino acids. Germline V gene lookup returns CDR1 LNHNV and CDR2 YYDKDF (reference sequence). DNA of the CDR3: TGTGCCACCAGCAGCGACGCAGTGGGTCTAGCCCTCTTAGACTTC. Encoded protein: CATSSDAVGLALLDF.

This clonotype was picked up many times. The genes are TRBV6-2 or TRBV6-3 and TRBJ2-1; TRBD2 matches 13 bases. Trimming cost V 5 bases and J 9 bases; bases outside gene matches: 4. Per germline, CDR1 MNHEY and CDR2 SVGEGT. CDR3 length: 14 amino acids. Written as DNA, the CDR3 is TGTGCCAGCAGTCGGACTAGCGGGAGCAGTGAGCAGTTCTTC. Translating it yields CASSRTSGSSEQFF.

This clonotype was observed many times. The junction shows a germline mismatch at one end, possibly a read error. The chain employs TRBV7-2 and TRBJ2-7; 8 positions agree with TRBD2. Per germline, CDR1 SGHTA and CDR2 FQGNSA. The CDR3 has 14 amino acids. The CDR3 sequence is CASSLSGSGYEQYF. DNA of the CDR3: TGCGCCAGCAGCTTGAGCGGGAGTGGCTACGAGCAGTACTTC. Variable domain in full (rest from reference TRBV7-2 and TRBJ2-7): GAGVSQSPSNKVTEKGKDVELRCDPISGHTALYWYRQSLGQGLEFLIYFQGNSAPDKSGLPSDRFSAERTGGSVSTLTIQRTQQEDSAVYLCASSLSGSGYEQYFGPGTRLTVT.

This chain links TRBV4-3 with TRBJ2-7; D unclear. V lost 1 base, J lost 0 bases, and 10 bases lay in between. The CDR3 extends over 15 amino acids. CDR1 is LGHNA, CDR2 YSLEER, per germline. CDR3 DNA sequence: TGCGCCAGCAGCCAAGGCACAGCTCCCTCCTACGAGCAGTACTTC. Its protein product is CASSQGTAPSYEQYF.

This clonotype was counted between two and nine times. The rearrangement uses TRBV29-1 and TRBJ2-1; D might be TRBD2 (5 bases). CDR1 and CDR2 from the germline V gene are SQVTM and ANQGSEA. The CDR3 length is 13 residues. The V gene lost 3 bases and the J gene lost 4 bases, with 10 bases spanning the gap. The CDR3 DNA sequence: TGCAGCGTTGACGATGGAGGATACAATGAGCAGTTCTTC. This codes for CSVDDGGYNEQFF.